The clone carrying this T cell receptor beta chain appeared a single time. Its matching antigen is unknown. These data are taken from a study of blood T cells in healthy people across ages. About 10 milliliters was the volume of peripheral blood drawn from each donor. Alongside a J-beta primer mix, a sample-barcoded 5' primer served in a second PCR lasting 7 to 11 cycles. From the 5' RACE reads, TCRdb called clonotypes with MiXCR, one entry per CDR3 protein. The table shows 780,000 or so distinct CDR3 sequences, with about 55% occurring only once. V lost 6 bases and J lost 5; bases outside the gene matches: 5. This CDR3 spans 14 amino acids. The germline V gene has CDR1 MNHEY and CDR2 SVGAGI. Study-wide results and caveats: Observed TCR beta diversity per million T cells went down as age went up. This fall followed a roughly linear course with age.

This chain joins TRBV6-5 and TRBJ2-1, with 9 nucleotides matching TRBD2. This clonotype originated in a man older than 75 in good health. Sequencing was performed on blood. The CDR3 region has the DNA TGTGCCAGCAGCCCCAGACTAGCGGACAATGAGCAGTTCTTC. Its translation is CASSPRLADNEQFF.